This T cell receptor beta chain was sequenced for a study of CD8+CD57+ T cells in acquired aplastic anemia. This clonotype was observed many times. Its antigen remains unidentified. General study findings and limits: Patients and controls were found to share fewer than 35 CD8+ CDR3 sequences.

The authors sequenced patients whose flow cytometry had shown CD8+CD57+ cell expansion. This CDR3 contains 11 residues. V was clipped by 0 bases and J by 6 bases, with 1 base between them. Germline V gene data show CDR1 as SGHRS and CDR2 as YFSETQ. Profiling that covered TCR beta VDJ and CDR3 relied on genomic DNA as its template. TCRdb used MiXCR to reprocess the reads, holding one entry per CDR3 protein. The repertoire has 150,000 to 200,000 distinct CDR3 sequences, roughly 43% of them found once; the top ten carry roughly 3.1%. The origin of this receptor is a human donor with aplastic anemia. Sequencing was performed on sorted CD4+, CD8+, or CD8+CD57+ T cells (not recorded which) from PBMCs. V and J are TRBV5-1 and TRBJ1-3; no firm D call. CDR3 bases: TGCGCCAGCAGCTTGGAAAACACCATATATTTT. It yields the protein CASSLENTIYF.